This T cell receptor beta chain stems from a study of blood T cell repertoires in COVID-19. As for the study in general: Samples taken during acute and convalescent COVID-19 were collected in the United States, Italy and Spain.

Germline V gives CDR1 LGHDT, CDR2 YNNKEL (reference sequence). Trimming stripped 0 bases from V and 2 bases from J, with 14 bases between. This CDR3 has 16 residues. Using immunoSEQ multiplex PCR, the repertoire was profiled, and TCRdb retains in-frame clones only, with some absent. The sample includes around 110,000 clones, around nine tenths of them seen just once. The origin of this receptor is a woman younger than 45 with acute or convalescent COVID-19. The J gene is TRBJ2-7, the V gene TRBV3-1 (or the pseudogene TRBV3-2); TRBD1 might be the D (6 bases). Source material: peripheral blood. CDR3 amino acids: CASSQDITGKTYEQYF. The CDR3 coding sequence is TGTGCCAGCAGCCAAGATATCACAGGGAAAACCTACGAGCAGTACTTC.